The next 5 T cell receptor beta chains were all read from a single sample in a study of blood T cell repertoires in COVID-19. Sequencing was performed with immunoSEQ multiplex PCR; in TCRdb, only in-frame clones are kept and a portion is missing. There are roughly 230,000 clones in the sample; around 83% occur only once, and around 7.9% lies in the top ten. The specimen sequenced was peripheral blood. The receptors were gathered from a man aged 35 to 55 with active or convalescent COVID-19.

A remark on this clone: Other DNA sequences in the sample encode the same CDR3. This sequence joins TRBV30 and TRBJ1-3, with unresolved D. Germline CDR1 and CDR2: GTSNPN and SVGIG (reference sequence). Trimming pared 0 bases from V and 0 bases from J, leaving 6 bases between. The CDR3 is made up of 14 amino acids. The CDR3 region is CAWSVGSSGNTIYF. The CDR3, as DNA: TGTGCCTGGAGTGTTGGCAGCTCTGGAAACACCATATATTTT.

The rearrangement links TRBV19 to TRBJ2-1; tentatively, D is TRBD1 (6 bases). The CDR3 covers 15 residues. The V gene's germline CDR1 is LNHDA and CDR2 SQIVND (reference sequence). Trimming pared 1 base from V and 1 base from J, leaving 8 bases between. The CDR3 DNA sequence: TGTGCCAGTAGTATAGCGACAGGATCCTACAATGAGCAGTTCTTC. This codes for CASSIATGSYNEQFF. The full variable domain, its missing parts supplied by reference TRBV19 and TRBJ2-1, is DGGITQSPKYLFRKEGQNVTLSCEQNLNHDAMYWYRQDPGQGLRLIYYSQIVNDFQKGDIAEGYSVSREKKESFPLTVTSAQKNPTAFYLCASSIATGSYNEQFFGPGTRLTVL.

The rearrangement links TRBV7-9 to TRBJ1-6, with D possibly TRBD1 on 5 matching bases. Germline assignment: CDR1 SEHNR and CDR2 FQNEAQ (reference sequence). The CDR3 sequence is 16 residues long. This chain's CDR3 is CAGGGRGSSYNSPLHF. Written as DNA, the CDR3 is TGTGCGGGGGGGGGACGCGGTAGCTCCTATAATTCACCCCTCCACTTT.

The rearrangement links TRBV27 to TRBJ2-7; 14 bases map to TRBD2. V gave up 3 bases and J gave up 5 bases; unmatched junction bases: 3. CDR3 length equals 15 residues. The germline gives CDR1 MNHEY, CDR2 SMNVEV (reference sequence). The CDR3 nucleotides are TGTGCCAGCAGTTTGGGACTAGCGGGAGATCACGAGCAGTACTTC. It specifies CASSLGLAGDHEQYF.

V usage is TRBV9 and J usage is TRBJ1-1; D is unclear. From germline, CDR1 is SGDLS and CDR2 YYNGEE. CDR3 size: 16 residues. V lost 0 bases and J lost 0, with 12 bases in between. The CDR3 reads CASSVGEGAMNTEAFF. The CDR3 nucleotides read TGTGCCAGCAGCGTAGGGGAGGGAGCAATGAACACTGAAGCTTTCTTT.